Presented here are 7 T cell receptor beta chains from one specimen sequenced in a study of blood T cell repertoires in COVID-19. Libraries were prepared by immunoSEQ multiplex PCR; TCRdb keeps only in-frame clonotypes and omits some of them. The data contain approximately 120,000 clones, about 89% of them seen just once; the ten biggest clones take up approximately 19%. The material sequenced was peripheral blood. These TCRs come from a human donor with acute or convalescent COVID-19. The donor label of this sample is uncertain.

This clone was seen at least ten times. The sample has other DNA sequences that encode this CDR3 too. The rearrangement joins TRBV28 to TRBJ2-5; TRBD1 aligns across 8 bases. Germline V CDR1 and CDR2: MDHEN, SYDVKM. The V and J ends lost 5 bases and 5 bases, in that order; junction bases with no gene match: 7. This CDR3 region has 14 residues. The CDR3 sequence: CASSRGQGRETQYF. DNA of the CDR3: TGTGCCAGCAGTCGCGGACAGGGCAGGGAGACCCAGTACTTC.

This clone came up a few times. The V and J genes are TRBV30 and TRBJ2-7; 7 nucleotides match TRBD1. Germline V gives CDR1 GTSNPN, CDR2 SVGIG (reference sequence). The CDR3 covers 13 residues. The V segment lost 6 bases and the J segment 1 base; nucleotides outside the gene matches: 6. CDR3 in DNA: TGTGCCTGTTTAACAGGGGTGTCCTACGAGCAGTACTTC. Translating gives CACLTGVSYEQYF.

The rearrangement joins TRBV7-9 to TRBJ2-7, with TRBD1 as a possible D gene (5 bases). Trimming stripped 2 bases from V and 0 bases from J, with 11 bases between. The CDR3 spans 15 residues. CDR1 is SEHNR and CDR2 is FQNEAQ in the germline V gene (reference sequence). The CDR3 coding sequence is TGTGCCAGCAGCTTAAAGGGGTCGGGCTCCTACGAGCAGTACTTC. Amino acids: CASSLKGSGSYEQYF.

This chain joins TRBV28 and TRBJ1-1; TRBD1 agrees at 7 bases. The V gene's germline CDR1 is MDHEN and CDR2 SYDVKM. The V and J ends lost 5 bases and 3 bases, in that order; junction bases with no gene match: 6. The CDR3 runs 14 residues. CDR3 in DNA: TGTGCCAGCAGTCTTGACAGGGCTGACACTGAAGCTTTCTTT. Its protein is CASSLDRADTEAFF.

This clone came up once. The V and J genes are TRBV9 and TRBJ2-3; 7 bases are a match to TRBD2. The CDR3 is made up of 15 amino acids. V was pared by 0 bases and J by 4 bases, with 5 bases of the junction left unmatched. The V gene's germline CDR1 is SGDLS and CDR2 YYNGEE. The DNA for the CDR3 is TGTGCCAGCAGCGTAGCAGGTGGGGGGGCAGATACGCAGTATTTT. Translating gives CASSVAGGGADTQYF.

The chain joins TRBV28 to TRBJ1-2; perhaps TRBD1 as D (5 bases). The V end lost 3 bases, the J end lost 7 bases, and 21 bases lay between the germline ends. The germline V gene has CDR1 MDHEN and CDR2 SYDVKM. The CDR3 runs to 16 residues. CDR3 sequence (DNA): TGTGCCAGCAGTTTGCCAAGTTTGGGGCAGCAAGGTGGCTACACCTTC. Translated: CASSLPSLGQQGGYTF.

This sequence joins TRBV28 and TRBJ1-2; perhaps TRBD1 as D (6 bases). Germline V CDR1 and CDR2: MDHEN, SYDVKM. This CDR3 contains 12 residues. The ends were cut back, 3 bases at V and 8 bases at J, with 10 bases in the middle. The CDR3 nucleotides are TGTGCCAGCAGTTTCCAGGGGCACGGCTACACCTTC. Amino acid sequence: CASSFQGHGYTF.